Each of the 23 T cell receptor beta chains below was sequenced from the same sample in a study of blood T cell repertoires in COVID-19. Sequenced by immunoSEQ multiplex PCR; TCRdb stores in-frame clones only, minus some. This sample yields over 60,000 clones, of which less than 85% are seen a single time; more than 10% belongs to the top ten. Material for sequencing was peripheral blood. These receptors came from a middle-aged man with COVID-19, enrolled during active disease.

With respect to this clone: The conserved phenylalanine or tryptophan is not found at the CDR3 terminus, so this likely reflects a read error. This chain connects TRBV5-1 to TRBJ1-1; D is undetermined. The CDR3 length is 14 residues. Looked up from germline, CDR1 is SGHRS and CDR2 is YFSETQ. The ends were cut back, 4 bases at V and 11 bases at J, with 21 bases in the middle. CDR3 in DNA: TGCGCCAGCAGCCGAACCCGGGTGACGGGTTCCGCTTTCCTT. This codes for CASSRTRVTGSAFL.

V gene TRBV7-9 combines with J gene TRBJ2-1, with D perhaps matching TRBD1 (7 bases). V lost 4 bases and J lost 6, with 16 bases in between. The CDR3 spans 15 residues. From germline, CDR1 is SEHNR and CDR2 FQNEAQ (reference sequence). The chain's CDR3 is CASSSRQGGPNEQFF. The CDR3 region has the DNA TGTGCCAGCAGCTCCCGCCAGGGGGGACCCAATGAGCAGTTCTTC.

This rearrangement joins TRBV3-1 (or the pseudogene TRBV3-2) to TRBJ2-5, with 10 bases matching TRBD2. The CDR3 consists of 15 residues. Germline CDR1 reads LGHDT; CDR2 reads YNNKEL (reference sequence). V was clipped by 4 bases and J by 6 bases; unmatched bases: 8. The CDR3 sequence: CASSPVAGGTKTQYF. The CDR3 coding sequence is TGTGCCAGCAGCCCGGTAGCGGGGGGTACGAAGACCCAGTACTTC.

In nucleotides, the CDR3 is TGTGCCAGCAGCTTAGCTGCCGGGACAGGGCGTTTTAACACCGGGGAGCTGTTTTTT. Encoded protein: CASSLAAGTGRFNTGELFF. The chain employs TRBV7-9 and TRBJ2-2, with TRBD1 matching over 9 bases. Looked up from germline, CDR1 is SEHNR and CDR2 is FQNEAQ (reference sequence). The V gene end was trimmed by 0 bases and the J gene end by 2 bases; junction bases not matched to a gene: 10. The length of the CDR3 is 19 residues.

This sequence joins TRBV10-2 and TRBJ2-5; a possible D gene is TRBD1 (6 bases). V was trimmed by 9 bases and J by 5 bases, leaving 10 bases between them. The CDR3 is 11 residues long. Germline V gene lookup returns CDR1 WSHSY and CDR2 SAAADI. The CDR3 is CASGGWETQYF. CDR3 nucleotides: TGCGCCAGTGGGGGCTGGGAGACCCAGTACTTC.

V usage is TRBV28 and J usage is TRBJ2-6; 11 positions match TRBD2. Trimming cost V 8 bases and J 2 bases; bases outside gene matches: 17. The CDR3 extends over 20 amino acids. Germline assignment: CDR1 MDHEN and CDR2 SYDVKM. DNA of the CDR3: TGTGCCAGCGCCCCTAGAGGGGTAGCGGGGGGGTACACTGGGGCCAACGTCCTGACTTTC. This encodes CASAPRGVAGGYTGANVLTF. Complete variable domain (other parts from reference TRBV28 and TRBJ2-6): DVKVTQSSRYLVKRTGEKVFLECVQDMDHENMFWYRQDPGLGLRLIYFSYDVKMKEKGDIPEGYSVSREKKERFSLILESASTNQTSMYLCASAPRGVAGGYTGANVLTFGAGSRLTVL.

This chain links TRBV7-3 with TRBJ2-5; 11 bases map to TRBD1. The CDR3 runs 16 residues. The ends lost 1 base at V and 5 bases at J; junction bases unmatched: 6. Germline CDR1 is SGHTA and CDR2 is FQGTGA. As DNA, the CDR3 is TGTGCCAGCAGCTTAAATGGACAGGGGGCTTTGGAGACCCAGTACTTC. Its protein product is CASSLNGQGALETQYF.

V usage is TRBV13 and J usage is TRBJ2-7; perhaps TRBD1 as D (5 bases). Trimming pared 3 bases from V and 5 bases from J, leaving 14 bases between. CDR3 length: 14 residues. Per germline, CDR1 PRHDT and CDR2 FYEKMQ (reference sequence). The CDR3 loop is CASSFGQGTHEQYF. CDR3 DNA: TGTGCCAGCAGCTTTGGGCAGGGAACCCACGAGCAGTACTTC.

The chain uses TRBV7-9 and TRBJ2-3; possible D gene TRBD1, 5 bases. Germline lookup yields CDR1 SEHNR and CDR2 FQNEAQ (reference sequence). The V and J ends lost 2 bases and 5 bases respectively, with 5 bases between them. This CDR3 has 12 residues. CDR3 region: CASSLTGDTQYF. The CDR3 DNA sequence: TGTGCCAGCAGCTTAACAGGAGATACGCAGTATTTT.

V usage is TRBV5-1 and J usage is TRBJ1-5; D may be TRBD1 (5 bases). The CDR3 contains 15 residues. V lost 4 bases and J 1 base, leaving 12 bases between the germline ends. CDR1 is SGHRS, CDR2 YFSETQ, per germline. The CDR3 DNA sequence: TGCGCCAGCAGCCCACAGGACGCCAGCAATCAGCCCCAGCATTTT. Translation: CASSPQDASNQPQHF. Combining the CDR3 with reference TRBV5-1 and TRBJ1-5 gives the whole variable domain KAGVTQTPRYLIKTRGQQVTLSCSPISGHRSVSWYQQTPGQGLQFLFEYFSETQRNKGNFPGRFSGRQFSNSRSEMNVSTLELGDSALYLCASSPQDASNQPQHFGDGTRLSIL.

The V and J genes are TRBV2 and TRBJ1-1, with TRBD1 matching over 8 bases. This CDR3 contains 13 residues. Germline V lookup: CDR1 SNHLY, CDR2 FYNNEI. The ends lost 6 bases at V and 5 bases at J; junction bases unmatched: 5. The DNA of the CDR3 is TGTGCCAGCAGGAAGGGACAGGAAACTGAAGCTTTCTTT. It codes for CASRKGQETEAFF.

V is TRBV4-1 and J is TRBJ2-7; D possibly corresponds to TRBD2 (5 bases). The germline V gene encodes CDR1 MGHRA and CDR2 YSYEKL. The CDR3 sequence is 14 residues long. Trimming stripped 1 base from V and 7 bases from J, with 14 bases between. The CDR3 region has the DNA TGCGCCAGCAGCCAAGGATCTGGGTCGGGAGAGCAGTACTTC. Translation gives CASSQGSGSGEQYF.

The chain employs TRBV18 and TRBJ1-2; D gene ambiguous. V was pared by 0 bases and J by 3 bases, with 11 bases between. The CDR3 sequence is 15 residues long. In germline, CDR1 is KGHSH, CDR2 LQKENI. The CDR3 sequence: CASSPPSVSDYGYTF. CDR3 coding DNA: TGTGCCAGCTCACCACCAAGTGTATCGGACTATGGCTACACCTTC.

This clone has a handful of counts. The chain recombines TRBV7-9 with TRBJ2-7, with 9 nucleotides matching TRBD1. The CDR3 spans 13 residues. Germline V gene sequence: CDR1 SEHNR, CDR2 FQNEAQ (reference sequence). With V trimmed by 6 bases and J by 9 bases, 9 bases remained unmatched. The CDR3 coding sequence is TGTGCCAGCAGTCAAACCTCACAGGGGGCGCAGTACTTC. This translates into CASSQTSQGAQYF.

The chain combines TRBV3-1 (or the pseudogene TRBV3-2) with TRBJ2-5, with 9 bases aligning to TRBD2. Germline V CDR1 and CDR2: LGHDT, YNNKEL (reference sequence). The CDR3 contains 17 residues. Germline trimming cut 6 bases from V and 4 bases from J; bases unmatched to any gene: 15. CDR3 loop: CASRPPEAGGPRETQYF. As DNA, the CDR3 is TGTGCCAGCAGACCTCCTGAAGCGGGGGGCCCCCGAGAGACCCAGTACTTC.

The V and J genes are TRBV5-4 and TRBJ1-3; 10 positions agree with TRBD1. The CDR3 consists of 15 residues. Germline-derived CDR1 and CDR2 are SGHNT and YYREEE (reference sequence). V was pared by 4 bases and J by 2 bases, with 3 bases of the junction left unmatched. The CDR3 nucleotides read TGTGCCAGCAGCCAGGACAGGGGGACTGGAAACACCATATATTTT. The encoded protein is CASSQDRGTGNTIYF.

The chain carries TRBV9 and TRBJ2-1; weak D call: TRBD2 (6 bases). This CDR3 contains 14 residues. Trimming left V 4 bases short and J 5 bases short, with 13 bases between. CDR1 and CDR2 from the germline V gene are SGDLS and YYNGEE. In DNA, the CDR3 is TGTGCCAGCAGCAGAGCGGGCGGGAACAATGAGCAGTTCTTC. Translated, it gives CASSRAGGNNEQFF.

The V call is TRBV3-1 (or the pseudogene TRBV3-2), the J call TRBJ1-1; D might be TRBD1 (5 bases). The CDR3 loop spans 14 amino acids. Germline CDR1 reads LGHDT; CDR2 reads YNNKEL (reference sequence). The ends were cut back, 0 bases at V and 11 bases at J, with 16 bases in the middle. The CDR3 loop reads CASSQDLSGRVAFF. CDR3 bases: TGTGCCAGCAGCCAAGATTTATCGGGCAGGGTGGCTTTCTTT.

There are a few counts of this clone. The chain joins TRBV5-6 to TRBJ2-7, with TRBD2 as a possible D gene (5 bases). Deletions cut 2 bases from V and 8 bases from J, with 11 bases between. Germline V gives CDR1 SGHDT, CDR2 YYEEEE. There are 12 residues in the CDR3. The CDR3 sequence is CASSFGGSQQYF. The CDR3 DNA follows: TGTGCCAGCAGCTTCGGCGGGTCACAGCAGTACTTC.

The chain has TRBV3-1 (or the pseudogene TRBV3-2) and TRBJ2-7; D is undetermined. This CDR3 has 11 amino acids. V gave up 5 bases and J gave up 2 bases, with 4 bases separating them. Germline V gives CDR1 LGHDT, CDR2 YNNKEL (reference sequence). The DNA of the CDR3 is TGTGCCAGCAGCACAACCTACGAGCAGTACTTC. Protein sequence: CASSTTYEQYF.

The chain combines TRBV5-1 with TRBJ2-6, with TRBD2 matching 8 bases. The CDR3 loop spans 19 amino acids. Germline loops: CDR1 SGHRS, CDR2 YFSETQ. Trimming at V came to 2 bases and at J to 0 bases, leaving 10 bases not matched to a gene. Written as DNA, the CDR3 is TGCGCCAGCAGCTTCTTGGCGGGGGGCCTAGGCTCTGGGGCCAACGTCCTGACTTTC. Residues: CASSFLAGGLGSGANVLTF.

The genes are TRBV7-6 and TRBJ2-1; no definite D call. V shed 1 base and J shed 4 bases, with 11 bases lying between them. CDR3 length: 15 residues. Germline CDR1 SGHVS, CDR2 FNYEAQ. As DNA, the CDR3 is TGTGCCAGCAGCTTAGTTCAGGCGTCGTACAATGAGCAGTTCTTC. Translating gives CASSLVQASYNEQFF.

The chain carries TRBV4-1 and TRBJ1-4, with 7 nucleotides matching TRBD1. Germline V gene data show CDR1 as MGHRA and CDR2 as YSYEKL. Unmatched junction bases numbered 9, after V lost 0 bases and J lost 2 bases. This CDR3 contains 18 residues. In nucleotides, the CDR3 is TGCGCCAGCAGCCAAGATCGGGACAGTATGGGTACTAATGAAAAACTGTTTTTT. This encodes CASSQDRDSMGTNEKLFF.